This is a list of T cell receptor beta chains from one sample in a study of STAT3 mutations in large granular lymphocyte leukemia. The repertoire was sequenced with immunoSEQ multiplex PCR; TCRdb's copy has only in-frame clones and lacks some. The sample carries approximately 31,000 clones, around 85% recorded once. Material: peripheral blood mononuclear cells. The receptors were gathered from a man aged 60 to 69 with T-cell large granular lymphocyte leukemia. Some clones in this sample may be carry-over from other donors' samples. Each CDR3 is given with its conserved first and last residue. Each record gives: clone size, J gene, D gene, V gene, CDR3 length, CDR3 protein, CDR3 DNA. The D gene is left open where the match is weak. Clone size is not always given. Where it is, it says once, few, many or a class for expanded clones.

>.|TRBJ2-3|TRBD2|TRBV5-1|14
CASSHTSVTDTQYF
TGCGCCAGCAGCCACACTAGCGTCACAGATACGCAGTATTTT
>.|TRBJ2-3|TRBD2|TRBV6-5|16
CASSSGRGPSTDTQYF
TGTGCCAGCAGTTCCGGGAGGGGCCCTAGCACAGATACGCAGTATTTT
>.|TRBJ1-5|.|TRBV7-9|14
CASSLGGVGQPQHF
TGTGCCAGCAGCTTAGGGGGGGTCGGTCAGCCCCAGCATTTT
>.|TRBJ1-3|.|TRBV6-6|15
CASSLGPNSGNTIYF
TGTGCCAGCAGTTTGGGACCTAACTCTGGAAACACCATATATTTT
>.|TRBJ1-5|.|TRBV18|13
CASSPDSNQPQHF
TGTGCCAGCTCACCAGATAGCAATCAGCCCCAGCATTTT
>.|TRBJ2-7|.|TRBV28|13
CASRRQGGREQYF
TGTGCCAGCAGGCGACAGGGAGGTCGCGAGCAGTACTTC
>few|TRBJ2-2|TRBD2|TRBV10-1|15
CASSAAGVVGGELFF
TGCGCCAGCAGTGCGGCGGGAGTAGTTGGCGGGGAGCTGTTTTTT
>.|TRBJ1-1|.|TRBV28|13
CASRSGTNTEAFF
TGTGCCAGCAGGTCAGGGACGAACACTGAAGCTTTCTTT
>once|TRBJ2-3|.|TRBV20-1|10
CSAPLDTQYF
TGCAGTGCCCCGTTGGATACGCAGTATTTT
>.|TRBJ2-1|.|TRBV5-1|16
CASSLDTASSYNEQFF
TGCGCCAGCAGCTTGGACACGGCAAGCTCCTACAATGAGCAGTTCTTC
>.|TRBJ2-7|TRBD1|TRBV6-5|15
CASSYRGQGTGEQYF
TGTGCCAGCAGTTACAGGGGACAGGGCACTGGCGAGCAGTACTTC
>.|TRBJ2-2|.|TRBV18|17
CASSPWNRAVDTGELFF
TGTGCCAGCTCACCATGGAATCGGGCGGTTGACACCGGGGAGCTGTTTTTT
>.|TRBJ2-3|TRBD2|TRBV5-1|15
CASSAGLAGTDTQYF
TGCGCCAGCAGCGCCGGACTAGCGGGCACAGATACGCAGTATTTT
>.|TRBJ1-5|.|TRBV5-6|15
CASSAGQPSNQPQHF
TGTGCCAGCAGCGCGGGACAACCCAGCAATCAGCCCCAGCATTTT
>.|TRBJ2-7|.|TRBV7-9|13
CASSFGRLGEQYF
TGTGCCAGCAGCTTTGGCCGGCTGGGGGAGCAGTACTTC
>.|TRBJ2-1|.|TRBV19|13
CASNTGRYNEQFF
TGTGCCAGTAACACGGGGAGATACAATGAGCAGTTCTTC
>.|TRBJ1-5|TRBD1|TRBV9|13
CASSLTGDQPQHF
TGTGCCAGCAGCCTAACAGGGGATCAGCCCCAGCATTTT
>few|TRBJ1-6|.|TRBV5-4|14
CASSGSDYNSPLHF
TGTGCCAGCAGCGGGTCAGACTATAATTCACCCCTCCACTTT
>.|TRBJ1-2|TRBD1|TRBV30|13
CAWSVQGSYGYTF
TGTGCCTGGAGTGTACAGGGGAGCTATGGCTACACCTTC
>.|TRBJ2-3|TRBD2|TRBV7-3|15
CASSISGSVVDTQYF
TGTGCCAGCAGCATCAGCGGGAGCGTCGTAGATACGCAGTATTTT
>.|TRBJ1-2|.|TRBV10-3|14
CAISESTENYGYTF
TGTGCCATCAGTGAGTCCACGGAGAACTATGGCTACACCTTC
>.|TRBJ2-1|.|TRBV5-1|16
CASSLVVASSYNEQFF
TGCGCCAGCAGCTTGGTGGTAGCAAGCTCCTACAATGAGCAGTTCTTC